This TCR beta chain was identified in a study of OX40 agonist ivuxolimab in advanced cancers. Profiling relied on immunoSEQ multiplex PCR, and the TCRdb table lists in-frame clones only, not all of them. In the table there are about 79,000 clones, approximately 92% of which are singletons. This CDR3 is built from 16 residues. The V end was cut by 3 bases, the J end by 9 bases, with 21 bases between. The germline V gene encodes CDR1 KGHSH and CDR2 LQKENI. V is TRBV18 and J is TRBJ2-1; D is unclear. This sequence was found in an adult with an advanced solid tumor such as melanoma, head and neck, liver or kidney cancer. The material was CD4+ or CD8+ T cells sorted from blood, obtained in a trial of the OX40 agonist ivuxolimab. The CDR3 sequence is CASSPPGPTAPSEQFF. CDR3 bases: TGTGCCAGCTCACCTCCGGGCCCAACGGCACCGAGTGAGCAGTTCTTC.